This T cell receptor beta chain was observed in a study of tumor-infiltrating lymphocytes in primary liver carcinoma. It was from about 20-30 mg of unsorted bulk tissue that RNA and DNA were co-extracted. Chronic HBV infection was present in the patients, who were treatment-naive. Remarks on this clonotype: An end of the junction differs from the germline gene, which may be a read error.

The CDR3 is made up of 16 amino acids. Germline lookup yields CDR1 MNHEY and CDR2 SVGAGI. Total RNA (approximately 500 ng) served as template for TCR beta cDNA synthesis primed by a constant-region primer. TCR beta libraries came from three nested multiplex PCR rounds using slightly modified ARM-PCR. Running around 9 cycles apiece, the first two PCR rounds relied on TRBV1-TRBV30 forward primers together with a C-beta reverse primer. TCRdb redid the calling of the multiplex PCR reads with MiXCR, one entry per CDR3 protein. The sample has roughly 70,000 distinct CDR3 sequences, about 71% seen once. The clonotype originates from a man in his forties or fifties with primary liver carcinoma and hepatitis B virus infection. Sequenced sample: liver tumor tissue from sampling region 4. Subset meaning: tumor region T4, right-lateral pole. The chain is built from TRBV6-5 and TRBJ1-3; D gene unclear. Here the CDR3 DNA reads TGTGCCAGCAGTTACTCGAGACCCAACTCTGGAAACACCATATATTTC. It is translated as CASSYSRPNSGNTIYF.